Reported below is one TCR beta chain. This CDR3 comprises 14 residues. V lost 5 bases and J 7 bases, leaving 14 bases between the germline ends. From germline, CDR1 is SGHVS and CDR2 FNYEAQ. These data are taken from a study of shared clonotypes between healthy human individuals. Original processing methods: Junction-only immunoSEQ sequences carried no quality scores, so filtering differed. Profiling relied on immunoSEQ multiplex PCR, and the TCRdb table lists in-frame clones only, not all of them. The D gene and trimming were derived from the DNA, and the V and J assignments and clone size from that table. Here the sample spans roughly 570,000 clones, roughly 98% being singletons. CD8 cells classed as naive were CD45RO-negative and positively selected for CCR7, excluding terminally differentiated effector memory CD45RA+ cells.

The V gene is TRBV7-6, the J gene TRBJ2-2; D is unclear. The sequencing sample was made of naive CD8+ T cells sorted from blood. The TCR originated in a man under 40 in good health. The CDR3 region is CASSPLRPDGELFF. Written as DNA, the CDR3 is TGTGCCAGCAGCCCTTTGCGGCCGGACGGGGAGCTGTTTTTT.